This T cell receptor beta chain was sequenced for a study of T cell changes during pregnancy in multiple sclerosis. Clones were read by immunoSEQ multiplex PCR, and TCRdb kept only the in-frame ones, dropping some. The data contain 58,000 or so clones, approximately 90% of them singletons. The sample consisted of peripheral blood, taken in the first trimester of pregnancy. The receptor was isolated from a female donor in good health, enrolled as a control in a pregnancy study.

The CDR3 reads CASLLGKTQYF. The DNA for the CDR3 is TGTGCCAGCCTCCTAGGCAAGACCCAGTACTTC. The genes are TRBV2 and TRBJ2-5; D unclear. CDR1 is SNHLY, CDR2 FYNNEI, per germline. This CDR3 has 11 residues. Trimming pared 8 bases from V and 6 bases from J, leaving 10 bases between.